This TCR beta chain stems from a study of vaccination and CD4 T cells after COVID-19. Study-wide background: The stimulating agents, overlapping spike peptides, came from SARS-CoV-2, HCoV-NL63, HCoV-OC43 and HCoV-229E.

Study results and limitations: Median reactive clonotypes, those recognizing SARS-CoV-2, rose from about 20 to 38, not significantly. Convalescent patients' clones that were vaccine-specific were spike mono-reactive in 304 of 307 cases.

Treatment noted: roughly 11-day PBMC culture with coronavirus spike peptide pools or control peptides (ViraFEST assay). From the unexposed donor, CD4+ T cells were collected ahead of the COVID-19 pandemic (2011-2018). Peptide pool stimulation in ViraFEST expanded antigen-specific T cells, whose TCRs were then sequenced. CD4+ T cells that had been cultured provided DNA sequenced with the Oncomine TCR Beta short-read assay. Genomic DNA extraction was carried out from cultured CD4+ T cells. TCRdb recomputed calls from the PCR reads with MiXCR, one row per CDR3 protein. The data hold about 7,900 distinct CDR3 sequences, with 32% observed a single time. This clonotype has more than one count but fewer than ten. What it recognizes is unknown. This receptor was identified in a human donor in good health. The material sequenced was CD4+ T cells from blood, cultured in vitro.

CDR3 sequence reads: CSARGADSMNTEAFF. The CDR3, as DNA: TGCAGTGCTAGAGGGGCGGACAGCATGAACACTGAAGCTTTCTTT. The rearrangement uses TRBV20-1 and TRBJ1-1; TRBD1 is a possible D gene (6 bases). The CDR3 is 15 residues long. CDR1 is DFQATT and CDR2 is SNEGSKA in the germline V gene (reference sequence). V was cut by 1 base and J by 0 bases, with 12 bases left in between.